Listed here are 14 T cell receptor beta chains from one sample, sequenced in a study of blood T cells in healthy people across ages. A second PCR, run for about 7 to 11 cycles, used a sample-barcoded 5' primer plus a J-beta primer mix. TCRdb recomputed calls from the 5' RACE reads with MiXCR, one row per CDR3 protein. The sample contains fewer than 2,000,000 distinct CDR3 sequences, around 36% of which appear only once. Sequenced material: blood. Receptors were obtained from a woman aged 25 to 45 in good health.

J is TRBJ2-1 and V is TRBV6-1; 15 bases fit TRBD2. The CDR3 totals 18 residues. Trimming cost V 6 bases and J 9 bases; bases outside gene matches: 15. Looked up from germline, CDR1 is MNHNS and CDR2 is SASEGT. The CDR3 nucleotides are TGTGCCAGCAGCACGGGGACTAGCGGGAGGAAACGCGGCAGTGAGCAGTTCTTC. It is translated as CASSTGTSGRKRGSEQFF.

V and J are TRBV5-6 and TRBJ2-5; perhaps D is TRBD1 or TRBD2 (5 bases each). Trimming stripped 4 bases from V and 13 bases from J, with 26 bases between. The CDR3 spans 15 residues. Germline V lookup: CDR1 SGHDT, CDR2 YYEEEE. CDR3 nucleotides: TGTGCCAGCAGCGCCGCGCTCGGGACGGCAATGGAGCGGTACTTC. It yields the protein CASSAALGTAMERYF. The full variable domain, completed using reference TRBV5-6 and TRBJ2-5, is DAGVTQSPTHLIKTRGQQVTLRCSPKSGHDTVSWYQQALGQGPQFIFQYYEEEERQRGNFPDRFSGHQFPNYSSELNVNALLLGDSALYLCASSAALGTAMERYFGPGTRLLVL.

As for this clonotype: A junction boundary mismatches the germline segment, possibly from a read error. V is TRBV12-3 or TRBV12-4 and J is TRBJ2-3; D gene ambiguous. The CDR3 has 14 amino acids. In DNA form, the CDR3 reads TGTGCCAGCAGACATACATCCCCCGCAGATACGCGGTATTTT. It translates to CASRHTSPADTRYF.

The V call is TRBV6-6, the J call TRBJ1-1; D is unresolved. Germline V gives CDR1 MNHNY, CDR2 SVGAGI (reference sequence). The CDR3 covers 12 residues. V lost 8 bases to trimming and J lost 3 bases, with 10 bases between them. DNA for the CDR3: TGTGCCAGCGGCCCCTGGGACACTGAAGCTTTCTTT. Encoded protein: CASGPWDTEAFF.

The table lists this clonotype with a few counts. The chain carries TRBV29-1 and TRBJ1-1; D may be TRBD1 (5 bases). V lost 6 bases and J lost 1, with 12 bases in between. The CDR3 extends over 13 amino acids. Looked up from germline, CDR1 is SQVTM and CDR2 is ANQGSEA. The CDR3 region has the DNA TGCAGCGTGCCGTTGGGGGGGAACACTGAAGCTTTCTTT. This translates into CSVPLGGNTEAFF.

The chain is built from TRBV7-8 and TRBJ2-5, with D tentatively TRBD2 (7 bases). V was clipped by 5 bases and J by 9 bases, with 13 bases between them. Germline loops: CDR1 SGHVS, CDR2 FQNEAQ. This CDR3 has 12 residues. CDR3 coding DNA: TGTGCCAGCAGCCCGCGAGGGGGGGCCCAGTACTTC. This encodes CASSPRGGAQYF.

CDR3: CSARWQTKAFF. The CDR3 DNA follows: TGCAGTGCTAGGTGGCAGACAAAAGCTTTCTTT. This chain joins TRBV20-1 and TRBJ1-1; D remains unclear. From germline, CDR1 is DFQATT and CDR2 SNEGSKA (reference sequence). V was pared by 3 bases and J by 9 bases, with 11 bases between. The CDR3 consists of 11 residues.

With regard to this clonotype: The CDR3 carries no conserved terminal phenylalanine or tryptophan, so it likely arises from a read error. The chain is built from TRBV20-1 and TRBJ1-2, with D maybe TRBD1 (5 bases). This CDR3 contains 13 residues. Trimming cost V 4 bases and J 3 bases, with 12 bases left between them. Germline V gives CDR1 DFQATT, CDR2 SNEGSKA (reference sequence). This CDR3 is CSANHPRDYGYTC. The CDR3 DNA is TGCAGTGCTAACCATCCCAGGGACTATGGCTACACCTGC.

This clonotype was observed many times. V is TRBV12-3 or TRBV12-4 and J is TRBJ2-3; D is possibly TRBD2 (6 bases). V was pared by 4 bases and J by 0 bases, with 11 bases between. The CDR3 has 15 residues. CDR3 nucleotide sequence: TGTGCCAGCAGTTCCCGGGGACTTAGCACAGATACGCAGTATTTT. The encoded protein is CASSSRGLSTDTQYF.

The chain carries TRBV27 and TRBJ2-3; D remains unclear. Looked up from germline, CDR1 is MNHEY and CDR2 is SMNVEV (reference sequence). This CDR3 has 19 amino acids. V dropped 0 bases and J dropped 5 bases, with 24 bases sitting between them. CDR3 in DNA: TGTGCCAGCAGTTTATCGCCCCCCCCCCTATCGTTCACGGGAGATACGCAGTATTTT. It yields the protein CASSLSPPPLSFTGDTQYF.

The gene calls are TRBV6-5 and TRBJ2-7; 11 bases are shared with TRBD1. The CDR3 is made up of 16 amino acids. Losses at the gene ends were 0 bases for V and 2 bases for J; bases not matched to a gene: 3. CDR1 and CDR2 (germline): MNHEY, SVGAGI. CDR3 loop: CASSYSRDRGTYEQYF. CDR3 nucleotides: TGTGCCAGCAGTTACTCCCGGGACAGGGGGACCTACGAGCAGTACTTC.

The chain carries TRBV20-1 and TRBJ2-5, with 15 bases that match TRBD2. This CDR3 comprises 16 residues. CDR1 is DFQATT, CDR2 SNEGSKA, per germline (reference sequence). J lost 5 bases, V lost 6 bases, and 10 bases had no gene match. CDR3 amino acids: CSASPGTSGRRETQYF. DNA of the CDR3: TGCAGTGCCAGCCCAGGGACTAGCGGGAGGAGGGAGACCCAGTACTTC.

The rearrangement uses TRBV25-1 and TRBJ2-7; no reliable D call. The length of the CDR3 is 14 residues. Deletions cut 9 bases from V and 1 base from J, with 16 bases between. Germline V CDR1 and CDR2: MGHDK, SYGVNS. The CDR3 spells CASSLYIDSYEQYF. In nucleotides, the CDR3 is TGTGCCAGTTCTCTTTACATCGATTCCTACGAGCAGTACTTC.

The chain employs TRBV27 and TRBJ1-5, with no clear D. Trimming stripped 8 bases from V and 2 bases from J, with 4 bases between. Germline V lookup: CDR1 MNHEY, CDR2 SMNVEV (reference sequence). CDR3 length: 11 amino acids. CDR3 protein: CASGGNQPQHF. The CDR3 nucleotides are TGTGCCAGCGGTGGCAATCAGCCCCAGCATTTT.